This is a list of T cell receptor beta chains from one sample in a study of early T cells in non-severe SARS-CoV-2 infection. MiXCR was run by TCRdb on the 5' RACE reads, yielding one entry per CDR3 protein. The table records 65,000 to 85,000 distinct CDR3 sequences, 11% of them present only once. The sequenced sample consisted of whole blood. The receptors derive from an adult who was a healthcare worker with PCR-confirmed SARS-CoV-2 infection or an uninfected control (not recorded which). Both conserved end residues are part of each CDR3. The order of the fields is D gene, V gene, clone size, J gene, CDR3 protein, CDR3 DNA. The D gene is left open where the match is weak. The listing skips clone size in some rows; elsewhere it reads once, few, many or a size class.

d_call: TRBD2; v_call: TRBV11-2; clone_size: .; j_call: TRBJ2-5; cdr3_aa: CASSGLEETQYF; cdr3_nt: TGTGCCAGCAGTGGACTAGAAGAGACCCAGTACTTC
d_call: .; v_call: TRBV27; clone_size: few; j_call: TRBJ2-7; cdr3_aa: CASSLMESYEQYF; cdr3_nt: TGTGCCAGCAGTTTAATGGAGAGCTACGAGCAGTACTTC
d_call: TRBD1; v_call: TRBV15; clone_size: few; j_call: TRBJ2-1; cdr3_aa: CATSRSPDRADEQFF; cdr3_nt: TGTGCCACCAGCAGAAGCCCAGACAGGGCCGATGAGCAGTTCTTC
d_call: .; v_call: TRBV6-6; clone_size: many; j_call: TRBJ2-1; cdr3_aa: CASSYSPPHGVYNEQFF; cdr3_nt: TGTGCCAGCAGTTACTCGCCCCCACATGGCGTTTACAATGAGCAGTTCTTC
d_call: .; v_call: TRBV19; clone_size: many; j_call: TRBJ1-2; cdr3_aa: CASSQGYGYTF; cdr3_nt: TGTGCCAGTAGCCAGGGGTATGGCTACACCTTC
d_call: .; v_call: TRBV19; clone_size: many; j_call: TRBJ2-3; cdr3_aa: CASSIMHGAGAGRYTQYF; cdr3_nt: TGTGCCAGTAGTATAATGCACGGGGCGGGGGCCGGTCGGTATACGCAGTATTTT
d_call: TRBD1; v_call: TRBV7-2; clone_size: .; j_call: TRBJ1-1; cdr3_aa: CASSYPTGSTEAFF; cdr3_nt: TGTGCCAGCAGCTACCCGACAGGGTCGACTGAAGCTTTCTTT
d_call: .; v_call: TRBV29-1; clone_size: many; j_call: TRBJ2-5; cdr3_aa: CSAGTERGTQYF; cdr3_nt: TGCAGCGCCGGTACAGAAAGAGGGACCCAGTACTTC
d_call: TRBD2; v_call: TRBV5-6; clone_size: many; j_call: TRBJ2-3; cdr3_aa: CASSQRLAGDRDTQYF; cdr3_nt: TGTGCCAGCAGCCAACGACTAGCGGGGGATAGGGATACGCAGTATTTT
d_call: .; v_call: TRBV24-1; clone_size: many; j_call: TRBJ2-5; cdr3_aa: CATSVRADQETQYF; cdr3_nt: TGTGCCACCAGCGTTCGGGCAGACCAAGAGACCCAGTACTTC
d_call: TRBD2; v_call: TRBV4-1; clone_size: many; j_call: TRBJ2-7; cdr3_aa: CASSQDGTSGSKHF; cdr3_nt: TGCGCCAGCAGCCAAGATGGGACTAGCGGGAGTAAGCACTTC
d_call: .; v_call: TRBV6-1; clone_size: many; j_call: TRBJ1-5; cdr3_aa: CASSGALGNQPQHF; cdr3_nt: TGTGCCAGCAGTGGGGCCTTAGGCAATCAGCCCCAGCATTTT
d_call: .; v_call: TRBV2; clone_size: .; j_call: TRBJ1-1; cdr3_aa: CANSERGTEAFF; cdr3_nt: TGTGCCAACTCCGAGAGAGGAACTGAAGCTTTCTTT
d_call: TRBD1; v_call: TRBV12-3/TRBV12-4; clone_size: many; j_call: TRBJ2-2; cdr3_aa: CASSQGAGELFF; cdr3_nt: TGTGCCAGCAGCCAGGGGGCCGGGGAGCTGTTTTTT
d_call: .; v_call: TRBV19; clone_size: few; j_call: TRBJ2-5; cdr3_aa: CASSWGLGETQYF; cdr3_nt: TGTGCCAGTAGTTGGGGCCTCGGGGAGACCCAGTACTTC
d_call: TRBD2; v_call: TRBV6-5; clone_size: few; j_call: TRBJ2-2; cdr3_aa: CASGQKGLAGKFRTGELFF; cdr3_nt: TGTGCCAGCGGGCAGAAAGGACTAGCGGGAAAGTTTAGGACCGGGGAGCTGTTTTTT
d_call: TRBD2; v_call: TRBV9; clone_size: few; j_call: TRBJ2-5; cdr3_aa: CASSGGTSGVETQYF; cdr3_nt: TGTGCCAGCAGCGGAGGGACTAGCGGGGTCGAGACCCAGTACTTC
d_call: TRBD1; v_call: TRBV6-2/TRBV6-3; clone_size: many; j_call: TRBJ1-5; cdr3_aa: CAASQGVGYQPQHF; cdr3_nt: TGTGCCGCTAGCCAGGGGGTAGGGTATCAGCCCCAGCATTTT
d_call: .; v_call: TRBV5-1; clone_size: .; j_call: TRBJ1-2; cdr3_aa: CASSLEGRVSGYTF; cdr3_nt: TGCGCCAGCAGCTTGGAGGGCAGGGTTTCTGGCTACACCTTC
d_call: .; v_call: TRBV5-1; clone_size: few; j_call: TRBJ2-3; cdr3_aa: CASSPLDSRTDTQYF; cdr3_nt: TGCGCCAGCAGCCCCCTGGACTCGCGCACAGATACGCAGTATTTT
d_call: TRBD2; v_call: TRBV14; clone_size: many; j_call: TRBJ2-7; cdr3_aa: CASSPWTSGSYEQYF; cdr3_nt: TGTGCCAGCAGCCCCTGGACTAGCGGCTCCTACGAGCAGTACTTC
d_call: .; v_call: TRBV19; clone_size: many; j_call: TRBJ2-2; cdr3_aa: CASSIVRAGLNTGELFF; cdr3_nt: TGTGCCAGTAGTATAGTACGAGCGGGCTTGAACACCGGGGAGCTGTTTTTT
d_call: .; v_call: TRBV7-2; clone_size: many; j_call: TRBJ1-2; cdr3_aa: CASSLGFSIPYGYTF; cdr3_nt: TGTGCCAGCAGCTTGGGATTCTCCATCCCCTATGGCTACACCTTC
d_call: TRBD2; v_call: TRBV10-2; clone_size: many; j_call: TRBJ2-4; cdr3_aa: CASSGGGGSLAKNIQYF; cdr3_nt: TGCGCCAGCAGTGGAGGAGGCGGGAGCTTAGCCAAAAACATTCAGTACTTC
d_call: TRBD2; v_call: TRBV29-1; clone_size: .; j_call: TRBJ2-1; cdr3_aa: CSVTGLAGSYNEQFF; cdr3_nt: TGCAGCGTGACGGGACTAGCGGGAAGCTACAATGAGCAGTTCTTC
d_call: TRBD2; v_call: TRBV18; clone_size: many; j_call: TRBJ2-7; cdr3_aa: CASSPGTTAYEQYF; cdr3_nt: TGTGCCAGCTCGCCAGGGACTACAGCCTACGAGCAGTACTTC
d_call: TRBD1; v_call: TRBV3-1; clone_size: few; j_call: TRBJ2-3; cdr3_aa: CASSFGQGAGDTQYF; cdr3_nt: TGTGCCAGCAGTTTCGGACAGGGGGCCGGAGATACGCAGTATTTT
d_call: TRBD1; v_call: TRBV15; clone_size: many; j_call: TRBJ1-4; cdr3_aa: CATSRVQGAGNEKLFF; cdr3_nt: TGTGCCACCAGCAGAGTACAGGGGGCGGGTAATGAAAAACTGTTTTTT
d_call: .; v_call: TRBV18; clone_size: many; j_call: TRBJ2-7; cdr3_aa: CASSPGTQTLVEQYF; cdr3_nt: TGTGCCAGCTCACCGGGGACCCAGACCTTGGTCGAGCAGTACTTC
d_call: .; v_call: TRBV29-1; clone_size: few; j_call: TRBJ2-7; cdr3_aa: CSVEKEQGMGFGEQYF; cdr3_nt: TGCAGCGTTGAAAAAGAACAGGGTATGGGGTTCGGCGAGCAGTACTTC
d_call: .; v_call: TRBV30; clone_size: .; j_call: TRBJ1-3; cdr3_aa: CAWTLHGLSGNTIYF; cdr3_nt: TGTGCCTGGACCTTACATGGCCTCTCTGGAAACACCATATATTTT
d_call: .; v_call: TRBV7-2; clone_size: many; j_call: TRBJ1-2; cdr3_aa: CASSLGFYGYTF; cdr3_nt: TGTGCCAGCAGCTTAGGTTTCTATGGCTACACCTTC
d_call: .; v_call: TRBV12-3/TRBV12-4; clone_size: many; j_call: TRBJ2-4; cdr3_aa: CASSFREGGDIQYF; cdr3_nt: TGTGCCAGCAGTTTTAGGGAAGGAGGGGACATTCAGTACTTC
d_call: .; v_call: TRBV12-3/TRBV12-4; clone_size: .; j_call: TRBJ1-1; cdr3_aa: CASSSHGVRRGNTEAFF; cdr3_nt: TGTGCCAGCAGTTCCCACGGGGTCAGAAGGGGGAACACTGAAGCTTTCTTT
d_call: TRBD2; v_call: TRBV6-1; clone_size: many; j_call: TRBJ2-3; cdr3_aa: CASSESLAGSDTQYF; cdr3_nt: TGTGCCAGCAGTGAATCCCTAGCGGGGTCAGATACGCAGTATTTT
d_call: TRBD1; v_call: TRBV7-9; clone_size: many; j_call: TRBJ1-1; cdr3_aa: CASSLTGQGSLAFF; cdr3_nt: TGTGCCAGCAGCTTAACCGGACAGGGGTCTCTCGCTTTCTTT
d_call: .; v_call: TRBV28; clone_size: many; j_call: TRBJ1-2; cdr3_aa: CASSLWDTTNYGYTF; cdr3_nt: TGTGCCAGCAGTCTATGGGACACGACAAACTATGGCTACACCTTC
d_call: TRBD1; v_call: TRBV11-2; clone_size: .; j_call: TRBJ1-1; cdr3_aa: CASSLEAGGGEAFF; cdr3_nt: TGTGCCAGCAGCTTAGAGGCAGGGGGCGGAGAAGCTTTCTTT
d_call: .; v_call: TRBV5-1; clone_size: few; j_call: TRBJ2-1; cdr3_aa: CASSLAFRNEQFF; cdr3_nt: TGCGCCAGCAGCTTGGCCTTCCGCAATGAGCAGTTCTTC
d_call: TRBD2; v_call: TRBV6-1; clone_size: many; j_call: TRBJ2-7; cdr3_aa: CASTGEGGAYEQYF; cdr3_nt: TGTGCCAGCACGGGGGAGGGAGGCGCCTACGAGCAGTACTTC
d_call: .; v_call: TRBV10-3; clone_size: many; j_call: TRBJ1-1; cdr3_aa: CASHPSLNTEAFF; cdr3_nt: TGTGCCAGTCACCCCAGCCTGAACACTGAAGCTTTCTTT
d_call: .; v_call: TRBV27; clone_size: many; j_call: TRBJ2-3; cdr3_aa: CASSPSSPEGTDTQYF; cdr3_nt: TGTGCCAGCAGTCCATCCAGTCCCGAAGGCACAGATACGCAGTATTTT
d_call: .; v_call: TRBV7-9; clone_size: many; j_call: TRBJ2-2; cdr3_aa: CASSQDTNTGELFF; cdr3_nt: TGTGCCAGCAGCCAAGACACGAACACCGGGGAGCTGTTTTTT
d_call: .; v_call: TRBV12-3/TRBV12-4; clone_size: .; j_call: TRBJ2-7; cdr3_aa: CASGTSYEQYF; cdr3_nt: TGTGCCAGCGGTACCTCCTACGAGCAGTACTTC
d_call: TRBD1; v_call: TRBV27; clone_size: .; j_call: TRBJ2-7; cdr3_aa: CASRPTGGEQYF; cdr3_nt: TGTGCCAGCAGACCAACAGGGGGAGAGCAGTACTTC
d_call: .; v_call: TRBV28; clone_size: many; j_call: TRBJ2-1; cdr3_aa: CASSRTDAGWANEQFF; cdr3_nt: TGTGCCAGCAGTCGGACGGATGCGGGTTGGGCGAATGAGCAGTTCTTC
d_call: .; v_call: TRBV11-2; clone_size: .; j_call: TRBJ2-3; cdr3_aa: CASSLVHPGPDTQYF; cdr3_nt: TGTGCCAGCAGCCTTGTCCACCCGGGTCCAGATACGCAGTATTTT
d_call: TRBD2; v_call: TRBV7-2; clone_size: .; j_call: TRBJ2-7; cdr3_aa: CASSLAGGNYEQYF; cdr3_nt: TGTGCCAGCAGCTTAGCGGGGGGGAACTACGAGCAGTACTTC
d_call: .; v_call: TRBV29-1; clone_size: many; j_call: TRBJ1-1; cdr3_aa: CSVPTGTEAFF; cdr3_nt: TGCAGCGTACCCACAGGCACTGAAGCTTTCTTT
d_call: TRBD1; v_call: TRBV12-3/TRBV12-4; clone_size: .; j_call: TRBJ1-1; cdr3_aa: CASVWDRGLRRTEAFF; cdr3_nt: TGTGCCAGCGTCTGGGACAGGGGGCTTCGGAGGACTGAAGCTTTCTTT
d_call: .; v_call: TRBV10-2; clone_size: many; j_call: TRBJ2-1; cdr3_aa: CASRGEKGQFF; cdr3_nt: TGCGCCAGCAGGGGTGAAAAGGGGCAGTTCTTC
d_call: .; v_call: TRBV7-2; clone_size: .; j_call: TRBJ2-3; cdr3_aa: CASSFERPSTDTQYF; cdr3_nt: TGTGCCAGCAGTTTCGAGAGACCTAGCACAGATACGCAGTATTTT
d_call: TRBD2; v_call: TRBV7-9; clone_size: many; j_call: TRBJ2-5; cdr3_aa: CASSPLGTSTETQYF; cdr3_nt: TGTGCCAGCAGCCCCTTGGGGACTAGCACAGAGACCCAGTACTTC
d_call: TRBD1; v_call: TRBV2; clone_size: many; j_call: TRBJ2-7; cdr3_aa: CASWTGSSYEQYF; cdr3_nt: TGTGCCAGTTGGACAGGGAGCTCCTACGAGCAGTACTTC
d_call: .; v_call: TRBV29-1; clone_size: few; j_call: TRBJ1-1; cdr3_aa: CSVVPPLSSQTEAFF; cdr3_nt: TGCAGCGTTGTCCCACCTCTAAGCAGTCAGACTGAAGCTTTCTTT
d_call: .; v_call: TRBV28; clone_size: many; j_call: TRBJ2-1; cdr3_aa: CASNTFGEQANEQFF; cdr3_nt: TGTGCCAGCAATACCTTTGGGGAGCAGGCTAATGAGCAGTTCTTC